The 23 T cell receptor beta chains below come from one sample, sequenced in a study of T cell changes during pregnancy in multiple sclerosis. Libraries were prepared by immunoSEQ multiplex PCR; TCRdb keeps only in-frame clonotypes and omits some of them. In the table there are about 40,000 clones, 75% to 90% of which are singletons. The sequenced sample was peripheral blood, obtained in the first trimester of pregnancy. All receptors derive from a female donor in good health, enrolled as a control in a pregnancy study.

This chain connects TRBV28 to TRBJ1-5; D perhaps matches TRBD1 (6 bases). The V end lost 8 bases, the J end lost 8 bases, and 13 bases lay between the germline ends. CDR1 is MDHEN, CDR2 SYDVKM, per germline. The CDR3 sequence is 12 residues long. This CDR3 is CASGTHLKPQHF. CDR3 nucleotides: TGTGCCAGCGGGACACATCTAAAGCCCCAGCATTTT.

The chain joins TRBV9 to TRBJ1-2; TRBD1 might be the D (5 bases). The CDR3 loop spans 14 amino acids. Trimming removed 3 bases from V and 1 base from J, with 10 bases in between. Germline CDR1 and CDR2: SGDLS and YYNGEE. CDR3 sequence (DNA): TGTGCCAGCAGCGCCTCGGGGGGTAACTATGGCTACACCTTC. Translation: CASSASGGNYGYTF. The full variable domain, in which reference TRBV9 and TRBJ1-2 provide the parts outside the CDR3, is DSGVTQTPKHLITATGQRVTLRCSPRSGDLSVYWYQQSLDQGLQFLIQYYNGEERAKGNILERFSAQQFPDLHSELNLSSLELGDSALYFCASSASGGNYGYTFGSGTRLTVV.

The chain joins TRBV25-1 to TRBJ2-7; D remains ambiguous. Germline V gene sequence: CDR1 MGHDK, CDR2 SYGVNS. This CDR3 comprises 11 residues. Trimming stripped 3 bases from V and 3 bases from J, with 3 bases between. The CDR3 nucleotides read TGTGCCAGCAGTGACATCTACGAGCAGTACTTC. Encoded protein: CASSDIYEQYF.

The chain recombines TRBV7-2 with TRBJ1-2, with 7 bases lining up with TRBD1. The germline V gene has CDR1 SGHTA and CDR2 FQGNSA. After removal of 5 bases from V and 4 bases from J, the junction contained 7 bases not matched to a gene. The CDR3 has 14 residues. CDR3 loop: CASSLGQRLYGYTF. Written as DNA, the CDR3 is TGTGCCAGCAGCCTGGGACAGCGCCTCTATGGCTACACCTTC.

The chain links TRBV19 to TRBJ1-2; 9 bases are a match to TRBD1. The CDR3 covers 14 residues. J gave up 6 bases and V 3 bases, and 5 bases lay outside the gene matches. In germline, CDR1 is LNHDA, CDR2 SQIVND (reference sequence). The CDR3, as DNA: TGTGCCAGTAGTATCGGATGGGACAGGGATGGCTACACCTTC. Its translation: CASSIGWDRDGYTF.

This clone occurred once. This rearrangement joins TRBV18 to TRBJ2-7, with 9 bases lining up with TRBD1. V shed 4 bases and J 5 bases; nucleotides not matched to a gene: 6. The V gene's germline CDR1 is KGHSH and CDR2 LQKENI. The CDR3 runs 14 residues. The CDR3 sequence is CASSRDRAGNEQYF. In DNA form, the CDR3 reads TGTGCCAGCTCACGGGACAGGGCTGGCAACGAGCAGTACTTC.

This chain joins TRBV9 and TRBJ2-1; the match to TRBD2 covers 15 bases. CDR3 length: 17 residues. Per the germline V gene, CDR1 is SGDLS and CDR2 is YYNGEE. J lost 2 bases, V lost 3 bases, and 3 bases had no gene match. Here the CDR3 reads CASSGGLAGGTYNEQFF. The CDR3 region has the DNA TGTGCCAGCAGCGGCGGACTAGCGGGAGGGACCTACAATGAGCAGTTCTTC.

CDR3 loop: CASSPGTAHNSPLHF. The CDR3, as DNA: TGTGCCAGCAGCCCAGGGACAGCACATAATTCACCCCTCCACTTT. This chain uses TRBV7-6 with TRBJ1-6; TRBD1 aligns across 7 bases. Germline-derived CDR1 and CDR2 are SGHVS and FNYEAQ. This CDR3 contains 15 residues. Germline trimming cut 5 bases from V and 5 bases from J; bases unmatched to any gene: 6.

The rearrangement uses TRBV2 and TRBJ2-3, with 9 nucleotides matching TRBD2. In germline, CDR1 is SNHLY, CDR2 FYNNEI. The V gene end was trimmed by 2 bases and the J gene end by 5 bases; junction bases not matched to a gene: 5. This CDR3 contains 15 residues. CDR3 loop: CASSELAGIGDTQYF. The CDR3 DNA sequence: TGTGCCAGCAGTGAACTAGCGGGAATTGGAGATACGCAGTATTTT.

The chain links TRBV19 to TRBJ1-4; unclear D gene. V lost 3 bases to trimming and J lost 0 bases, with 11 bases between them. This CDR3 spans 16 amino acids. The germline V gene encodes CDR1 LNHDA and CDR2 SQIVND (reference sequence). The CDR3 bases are TGTGCCAGTAGTATCGGGAACAGTCCAACTAATGAAAAACTGTTTTTT. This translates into CASSIGNSPTNEKLFF. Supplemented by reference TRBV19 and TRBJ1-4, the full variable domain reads DGGITQSPKYLFRKEGQNVTLSCEQNLNHDAMYWYRQDPGQGLRLIYYSQIVNDFQKGDIAEGYSVSREKKESFPLTVTSAQKNPTAFYLCASSIGNSPTNEKLFFGSGTQLSVL.

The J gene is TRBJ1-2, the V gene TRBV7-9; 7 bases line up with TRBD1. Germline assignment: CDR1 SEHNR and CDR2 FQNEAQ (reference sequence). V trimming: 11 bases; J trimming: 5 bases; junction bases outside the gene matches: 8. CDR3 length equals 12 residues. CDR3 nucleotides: TGTGCCGGAAGACAGGGTAAATATGGCTACACCTTC. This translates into CAGRQGKYGYTF.

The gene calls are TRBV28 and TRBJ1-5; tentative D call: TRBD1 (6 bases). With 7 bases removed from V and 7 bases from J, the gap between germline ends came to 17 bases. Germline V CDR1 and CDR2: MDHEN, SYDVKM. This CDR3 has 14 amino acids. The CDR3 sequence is CASIQGGGSQPQHF. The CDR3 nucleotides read TGTGCCAGCATCCAAGGGGGAGGGAGCCAGCCCCAGCATTTT.

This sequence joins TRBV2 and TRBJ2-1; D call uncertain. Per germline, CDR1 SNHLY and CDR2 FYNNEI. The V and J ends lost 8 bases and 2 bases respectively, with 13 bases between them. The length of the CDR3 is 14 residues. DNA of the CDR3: TGTGCCAGCGGGTCGAGAGGAACCTACAATGAGCAGTTCTTC. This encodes CASGSRGTYNEQFF.

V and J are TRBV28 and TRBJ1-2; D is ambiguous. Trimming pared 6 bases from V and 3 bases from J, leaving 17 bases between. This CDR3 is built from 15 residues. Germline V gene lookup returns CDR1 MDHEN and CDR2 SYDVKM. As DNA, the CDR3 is TGTGCCAGCAGCAGATTTATGCACAGTCACTATGGCTACACCTTC. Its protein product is CASSRFMHSHYGYTF.

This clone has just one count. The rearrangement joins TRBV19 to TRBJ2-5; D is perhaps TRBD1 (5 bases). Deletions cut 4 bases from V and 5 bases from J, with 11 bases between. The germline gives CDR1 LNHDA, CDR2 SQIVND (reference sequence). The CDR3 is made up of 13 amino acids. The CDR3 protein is CASSRGRVETQYF. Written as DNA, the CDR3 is TGTGCCAGTAGTAGGGGCAGGGTGGAGACCCAGTACTTC.

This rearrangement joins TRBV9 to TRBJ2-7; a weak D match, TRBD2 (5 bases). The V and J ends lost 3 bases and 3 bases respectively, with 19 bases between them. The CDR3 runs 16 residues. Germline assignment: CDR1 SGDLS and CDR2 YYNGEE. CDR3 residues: CASSEGGAEPIYEQYF. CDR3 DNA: TGTGCCAGCAGCGAGGGTGGAGCGGAGCCGATCTACGAGCAGTACTTC.

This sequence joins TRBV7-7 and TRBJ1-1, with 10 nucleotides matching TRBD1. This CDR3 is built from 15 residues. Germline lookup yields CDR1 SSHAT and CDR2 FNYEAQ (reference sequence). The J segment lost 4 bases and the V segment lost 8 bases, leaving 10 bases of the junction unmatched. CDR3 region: CASPSTTGGTTEAFF. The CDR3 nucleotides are TGTGCCAGCCCCTCAACGACAGGGGGCACCACTGAAGCTTTCTTT. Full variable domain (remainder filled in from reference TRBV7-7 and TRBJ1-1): GAGVSQSPRYKVTKRGQDVTLRCDPISSHATLYWYQQALGQGPEFLTYFNYEAQPDKSGLPSDRFSAERPEGSISTLTIQRTEQRDSAMYRCASPSTTGGTTEAFFGQGTRLTVV.

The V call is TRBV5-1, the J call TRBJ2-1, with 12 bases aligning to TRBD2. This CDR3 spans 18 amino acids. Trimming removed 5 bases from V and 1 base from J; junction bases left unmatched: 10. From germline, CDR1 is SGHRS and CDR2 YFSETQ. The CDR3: CASSLRTSGALSYNEQFF. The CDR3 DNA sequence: TGCGCCAGCAGTCTCCGGACTAGCGGGGCCCTATCCTACAATGAGCAGTTCTTC. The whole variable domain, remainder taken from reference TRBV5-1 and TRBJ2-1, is KAGVTQTPRYLIKTRGQQVTLSCSPISGHRSVSWYQQTPGQGLQFLFEYFSETQRNKGNFPGRFSGRQFSNSRSEMNVSTLELGDSALYLCASSLRTSGALSYNEQFFGPGTRLTVL.

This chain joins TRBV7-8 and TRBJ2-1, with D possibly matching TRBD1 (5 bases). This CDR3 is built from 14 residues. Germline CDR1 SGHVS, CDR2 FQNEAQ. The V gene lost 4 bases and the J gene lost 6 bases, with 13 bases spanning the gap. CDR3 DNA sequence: TGTGCCAGCAGCTCGGGTCAGGGAAGCAATGAGCAGTTCTTC. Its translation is CASSSGQGSNEQFF.

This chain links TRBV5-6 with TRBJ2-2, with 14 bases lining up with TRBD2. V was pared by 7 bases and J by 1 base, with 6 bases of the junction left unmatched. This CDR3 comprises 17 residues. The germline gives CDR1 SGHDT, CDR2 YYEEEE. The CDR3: CASGGTSGGLNTGELFF. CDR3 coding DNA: TGTGCCAGCGGCGGGACTAGCGGGGGTCTGAACACCGGGGAGCTGTTTTTT.

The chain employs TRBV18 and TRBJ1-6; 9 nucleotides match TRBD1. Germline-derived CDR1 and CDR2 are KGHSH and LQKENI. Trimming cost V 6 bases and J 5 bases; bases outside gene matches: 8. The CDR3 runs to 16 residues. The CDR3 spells CASSPGTGPNNSPLHF. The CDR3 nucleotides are TGTGCCAGCTCGCCCGGGACAGGGCCTAATAATTCACCCCTCCACTTT.

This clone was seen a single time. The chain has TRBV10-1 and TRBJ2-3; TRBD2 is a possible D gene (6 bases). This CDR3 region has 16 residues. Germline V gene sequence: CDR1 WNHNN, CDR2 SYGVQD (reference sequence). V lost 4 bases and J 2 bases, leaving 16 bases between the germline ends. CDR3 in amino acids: CASSGPAAGNTDTQYF. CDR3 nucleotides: TGCGCCAGCAGTGGTCCCGCTGCGGGGAACACAGATACGCAGTATTTT.

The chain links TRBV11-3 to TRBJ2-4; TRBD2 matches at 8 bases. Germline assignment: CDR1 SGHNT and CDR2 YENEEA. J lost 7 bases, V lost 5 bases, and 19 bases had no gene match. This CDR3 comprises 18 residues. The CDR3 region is CASSVGGPAGEFRNIQYF. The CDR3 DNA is TGTGCCAGCAGCGTAGGGGGGCCAGCGGGAGAGTTCAGGAACATTCAGTACTTC.